This T cell receptor beta chain was sequenced in a study of beta chain features in type 1 diabetes. Study-wide background: Cell yields, age and gender were similar between patients and healthy donors. Whole-study findings and limits: Still unanswered here is whether HLA type influences TCRB rearrangement. For cells with high TCR expression, cDNA sequencing could yield over-representation. Across all four CD4+ subsets, people with type 1 diabetes showed modestly shorter TCRB CDR3s.

The isolated RNA, all of it, was reverse transcribed, so expressed TCRB transcripts were what got sequenced. Here immunoSEQ multiplex PCR was the method, and the copy in TCRdb shows in-frame clones only, minus some. In the table there are about 250,000 clones, 13% to 15% of which are singletons. V dropped 8 bases and J dropped 6 bases, with 24 bases sitting between them. The CDR3 spans 16 residues. Germline CDR1 and CDR2: MNHNY and SVGAGI (reference sequence). This clone was observed a few times. The antigen is undetermined. Specimen: naive CD4+ T cells from blood. The chain combines TRBV6-6 with TRBJ2-3; D is perhaps TRBD1 (6 bases). This TCR was recovered from a woman between 35 and 50 years old in good health. The CDR3 loop is CASATGRTLQGDTQYF. CDR3 sequence (DNA): TGTGCCAGCGCTACCGGAAGAACCCTCCAGGGGGATACGCAGTATTTT.